Listed here are 7 T cell receptor beta chains from one sample, sequenced in a study of Ad26.COV2.S vaccination and SARS-CoV-2 variants. Profiling relied on immunoSEQ multiplex PCR, and the TCRdb table lists in-frame clones only, not all of them. This table has some 300,000 clones, 70% to 90% appearing once. Treatment in this sample: about 20 received Ad26.COV2.S at low or high dose, single or two shots; 5 received placebo; per-sample allocation not given. Day 63 following the first vaccine or placebo injection was when the samples were taken. The sequences come from peripheral blood, collected in a trial of Ad26.COV2.S vaccine versus placebo. Every receptor here comes from a person aged 18 to 59 who received the Ad26.COV2.S COVID-19 vaccine or a placebo.

V gene TRBV19 combines with J gene TRBJ2-7, with D perhaps matching TRBD2 (5 bases). The germline V gene has CDR1 LNHDA and CDR2 SQIVND (reference sequence). This CDR3 has 13 residues. Deletions cut 5 bases from V and 2 bases from J, with 10 bases between. The CDR3 reads CASSEGRAYEQYF. CDR3 DNA sequence: TGTGCCAGTAGTGAGGGAAGGGCCTACGAGCAGTACTTC.

This chain connects TRBV7-9 to TRBJ2-3; 11 bases match TRBD2. J lost 0 bases, V lost 5 bases, and 7 bases had no gene match. Germline values: CDR1 SEHNR, CDR2 FQNEAQ (reference sequence). The CDR3 spans 17 residues. For the CDR3, the DNA is TGTGCCAGCAGCCGTATGCTAGCGGGGGGAAGCACAGATACGCAGTATTTT. It codes for CASSRMLAGGSTDTQYF. Full variable domain (outside the CDR3, taken from reference TRBV7-9 and TRBJ2-3): DTGVSQNPRHKITKRGQNVTFRCDPISEHNRLYWYRQTLGQGPEFLTYFQNEAQLEKSRLLSDRFSAERPKGSFSTLEIQRTEQGDSAMYLCASSRMLAGGSTDTQYFGPGTRLTVL.

This clone was counted once. V gene TRBV29-1 combines with J gene TRBJ2-1; D is perhaps TRBD1 or TRBD2 (5 bases each). Germline CDR1 SQVTM, CDR2 ANQGSEA. There are 14 residues in the CDR3. The V gene lost 6 bases and the J gene lost 6 bases, with 18 bases spanning the gap. In DNA form, the CDR3 reads TGCAGCGTCGAGGGGAGTCGCCGAGGCAATGAGCAGTTCTTC. It translates to CSVEGSRRGNEQFF.

J is TRBJ1-4 and V is TRBV10-3, with D hard to call. V was pared by 4 bases and J by 5 bases, with 11 bases between. Germline lookup yields CDR1 ENHRY and CDR2 SYGVKD. CDR3 length equals 14 residues. In nucleotides, the CDR3 is TGTGCCATCAGTGCACGCCCAAAAAATGAAAAACTGTTTTTT. Protein: CAISARPKNEKLFF.

The rearrangement links TRBV11-1 to TRBJ1-1; weak D call: TRBD1 (6 bases). The V gene's germline CDR1 is SGHAT and CDR2 FQDESV (reference sequence). The CDR3 covers 15 residues. Deletions cut 4 bases from V and 1 base from J, with 13 bases between. The CDR3 loop is CASSSRQVKNTEAFF. The CDR3 DNA is TGTGCCAGCAGCTCCCGACAGGTCAAGAACACTGAAGCTTTCTTT.

This chain connects TRBV9 to TRBJ2-1, with a weak D call TRBD2 (7 bases). V dropped 4 bases and J dropped 7 bases, with 15 bases sitting between them. This CDR3 has 14 amino acids. The germline V gene encodes CDR1 SGDLS and CDR2 YYNGEE. CDR3 bases: TGTGCCAGCAGCTATGGGGGGGCATCAAATGAGCAGTTCTTC. This gives the protein CASSYGGASNEQFF.

The chain carries TRBV2 and TRBJ2-1; 12 nucleotides align to TRBD2. CDR3 length: 16 residues. V shed 5 bases and J 4 bases; nucleotides not matched to a gene: 6. Germline CDR1 reads SNHLY; CDR2 reads FYNNEI. The CDR3: CASSPLAGGRYNEQFF. CDR3 nucleotide sequence: TGTGCCAGCAGTCCCCTAGCGGGGGGGCGGTACAATGAGCAGTTCTTC. Using reference TRBV2 and TRBJ2-1 for the parts outside the CDR3, the full variable domain is EPEVTQTPSHQVTQMGQEVILRCVPISNHLYFYWYRQILGQKVEFLVSFYNNEISEKSEIFDDQFSVERPDGSNFTLKIRSTKLEDSAMYFCASSPLAGGRYNEQFFGPGTRLTVL.